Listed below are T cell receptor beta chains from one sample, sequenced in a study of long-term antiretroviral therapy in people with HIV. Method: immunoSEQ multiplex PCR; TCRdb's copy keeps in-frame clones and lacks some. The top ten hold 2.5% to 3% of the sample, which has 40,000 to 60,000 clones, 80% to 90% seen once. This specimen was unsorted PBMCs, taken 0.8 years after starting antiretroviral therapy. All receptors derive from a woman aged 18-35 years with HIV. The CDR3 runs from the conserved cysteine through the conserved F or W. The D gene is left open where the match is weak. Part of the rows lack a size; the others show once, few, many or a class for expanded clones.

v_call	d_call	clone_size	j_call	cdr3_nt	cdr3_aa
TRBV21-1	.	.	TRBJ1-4	TGTGCCAGCAGCAAAAGGGGACAGCATGAAAAACTGTTTTTT	CASSKRGQHEKLFF
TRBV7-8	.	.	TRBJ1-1	TGTGCCAGCAGATCCGGACGGAACACTGAAGCTTTCTTT	CASRSGRNTEAFF
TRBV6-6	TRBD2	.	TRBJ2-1	TGTGCCAGCAGTCGCGGGAGCTCCTACAATGAGCAGTTCTTC	CASSRGSSYNEQFF
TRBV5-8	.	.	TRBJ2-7	TGTGCCAGCAGCCCGACGGGGTTCGGGTACGAGCAGTACTTC	CASSPTGFGYEQYF
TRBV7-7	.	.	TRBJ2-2	TGTGCTAGCAGCTTAGCGAGAGGGGACCTGGGCGGGGAGCTGTTTTTT	CASSLARGDLGGELFF
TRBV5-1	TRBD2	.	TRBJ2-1	TGCGCCAGCAGCTTAGCGGGAGAAGCTGCCCATGAGCAGTTCTTC	CASSLAGEAAHEQFF
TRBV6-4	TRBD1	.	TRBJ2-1	TGTGCCAGCAGTGTAGATTCCGGGACAGGGTTTGAGCAGTTCTTC	CASSVDSGTGFEQFF
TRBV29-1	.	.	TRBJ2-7	TGCAGCGTTGTTATGGGCCCTTACCCTTTGGAGCAGTACTTC	CSVVMGPYPLEQYF
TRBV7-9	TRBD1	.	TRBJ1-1	TGTGCCAGCAGCATACTAACCGGGACAGGAAACACTGAAGCTTTCTTT	CASSILTGTGNTEAFF
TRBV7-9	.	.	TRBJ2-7	TGTGCCAGCAGCTTGGGAGGAGGGGGCGCGAATTGGGAGCAGTACTTC	CASSLGGGGANWEQYF
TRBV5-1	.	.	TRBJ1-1	TGCGCCAGCAGCCGCGGGGGTACTGAAGCTTTCTTT	CASSRGGTEAFF
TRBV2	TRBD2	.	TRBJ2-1	TGTGCCAGCACTCAACTAGCGTTAAGCTCCTACAATGAGCAGTTCTTC	CASTQLALSSYNEQFF
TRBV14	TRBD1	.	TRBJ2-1	TGTGCCAGCAGCCAAGGGGACAGGGCCCCTACCTACAATGAGCAGTTCTTC	CASSQGDRAPTYNEQFF
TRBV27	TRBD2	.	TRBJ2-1	TGTGCCAGCAGGCTTAGCGGGAGCCCCTACAATGAGCAGTTCTTC	CASRLSGSPYNEQFF
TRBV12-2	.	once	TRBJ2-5	TGTGCAAGTCGCTTGCAACTAGAAATCGAGACCCAGTACTTC	CASRLQLEIETQYF
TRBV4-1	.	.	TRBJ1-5	TGCGCCAGCAGCCTTCGGACAAATAGCAATCAGCCCCAGCATTTT	CASSLRTNSNQPQHF
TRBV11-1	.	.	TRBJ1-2	TGTGCCAGCCGTCCGGACAGAAACTATGGCTACACCTTC	CASRPDRNYGYTF
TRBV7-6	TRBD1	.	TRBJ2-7	TGTGCCAGCAGCTCTTCAGGGGGTATCGACGAGCAGTACTTC	CASSSSGGIDEQYF
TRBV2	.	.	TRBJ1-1	TGTGCCAGCTCCTTCGACTGGAACACTGAAGCTTTCTTT	CASSFDWNTEAFF
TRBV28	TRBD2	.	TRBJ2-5	TGTGCCGCCCCTATCCGGGGGGAGTCGATACAAGAGACCCAGTACTTC	CAAPIRGESIQETQYF
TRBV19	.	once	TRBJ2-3	TGTGCCAGTAGACCCGTTGACACAGATACGCAGTATTTT	CASRPVDTDTQYF
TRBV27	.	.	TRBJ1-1	TGTGCCAGCAGTTTAGTCAGGGGGAACACTGAAGCTTTCTTT	CASSLVRGNTEAFF
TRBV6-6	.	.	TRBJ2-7	TGTGCCAGCAGTTACTCCCAGAGTAGTTACGAGCAGTACTTC	CASSYSQSSYEQYF
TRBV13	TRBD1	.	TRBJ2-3	TGTGCCAGCAGCATTTCCGGGACAGGGGGCACAGATACGCAGTATTTT	CASSISGTGGTDTQYF
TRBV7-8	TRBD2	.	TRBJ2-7	TGTGCCAGCAGCGAGCGGGAGTTCGGCTACGAGCAGTACTTC	CASSEREFGYEQYF
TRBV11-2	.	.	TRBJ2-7	TGTGCCAGCAGCTTCGGAAGCCTGAGGTCCTACGAGCAGTACTTC	CASSFGSLRSYEQYF
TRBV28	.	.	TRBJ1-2	TGTGCCAGCAGTACCGGACAATTTAACTATGGCTACACCTTC	CASSTGQFNYGYTF
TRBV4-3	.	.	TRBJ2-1	TGCGCCAGCAGCCAAGGCACCGGGACTTACAATGAGCAGTTCTTC	CASSQGTGTYNEQFF
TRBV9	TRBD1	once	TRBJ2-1	TGTGCCAGCAGCGTAGATGGGACAGCCTACAATGAGCAGTTCTTC	CASSVDGTAYNEQFF
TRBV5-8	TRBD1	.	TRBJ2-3	TGTGCCAGCAGCTTCCGGGACAGGGGGCGGGATACGCAGTATTTT	CASSFRDRGRDTQYF
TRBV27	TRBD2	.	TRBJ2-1	TGTGCCAGCAGCCCTAGCGGGAGCCCCTACAATGAGCAGTTCTTC	CASSPSGSPYNEQFF
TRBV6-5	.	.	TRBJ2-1	TGTGCCAGCAGCCCGCAACAGGGATACAATGAGCAGTTCTTC	CASSPQQGYNEQFF
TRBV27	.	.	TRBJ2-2	TGTGCCAGCAGTTTCGCTATTTTCACCGGGGAGCTGTTTTTT	CASSFAIFTGELFF
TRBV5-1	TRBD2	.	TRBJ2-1	TGCGCCAGCAGCGGGAGAAGCGGGGGAGAAAATGAGCAGTTCTTC	CASSGRSGGENEQFF
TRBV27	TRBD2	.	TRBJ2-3	TGTGCCAGCAGTTTAACCGCTATGAGCGGGAGAACAGATACGCAGTATTTT	CASSLTAMSGRTDTQYF
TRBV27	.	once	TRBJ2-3	TGTGCCAGCAGAGAGGTCACAGATACGCAGTATTTT	CASREVTDTQYF
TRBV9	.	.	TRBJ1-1	TGTGCCAGCAGCGTTAACCTGGACCTTAACACTGAAGCTTTCTTT	CASSVNLDLNTEAFF
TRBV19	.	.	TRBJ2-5	TGTGCCAGTAGTATACACGGGGGCAACCAAGAGACCCAGTACTTC	CASSIHGGNQETQYF
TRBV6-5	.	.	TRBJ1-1	TGTGCCAGCAGTTACGGAGGCTCCACTGAAGCTTTCTTT	CASSYGGSTEAFF
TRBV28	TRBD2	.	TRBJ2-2	TGTGCCAGCAGTTTTAGGCTAGCGGGACCCAAAGGGGAGCTGTTTTTT	CASSFRLAGPKGELFF
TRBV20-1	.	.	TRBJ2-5	TGCAGTGCCACCGATAAAGAGACCCAGTACTTC	CSATDKETQYF
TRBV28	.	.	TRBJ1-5	TGTGCCAGCAGTTCAGTTAATCAGCCCCAGCATTTT	CASSSVNQPQHF
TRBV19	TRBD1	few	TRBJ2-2	TGTGCCAGTAGCCCTGACAGGGGTGCCGGGGAGCTGTTTTTT	CASSPDRGAGELFF
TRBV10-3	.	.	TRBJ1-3	TGTGCCATCAGTGAGTCGGGAAGGGGATCTGGAAACACCATATATTTT	CAISESGRGSGNTIYF
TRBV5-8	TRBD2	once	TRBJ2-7	TGTGCCAGCAGCTTGGTAGGCCCAAACGGGAGGACTACCTACGAGCAGTACTTC	CASSLVGPNGRTTYEQYF
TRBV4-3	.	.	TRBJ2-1	TGCGCCAGCAGCTATACGGACTTCGGCAATGAGCAGTTCTTC	CASSYTDFGNEQFF
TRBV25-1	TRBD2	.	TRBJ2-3	TGTGCCAGCAGTGAAACCTCTAGCGGGACTGCAGATACGCAGTATTTT	CASSETSSGTADTQYF
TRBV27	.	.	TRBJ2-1	TGTGCCAGCAGTTTTGTAGGCAATGAGCAGTTCTTC	CASSFVGNEQFF
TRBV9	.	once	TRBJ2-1	TGTGCCAGCAGCGTAGGTGCTGAGGGTTACGCCTACAATGAGCAGTTCTTC	CASSVGAEGYAYNEQFF
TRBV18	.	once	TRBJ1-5	TGTGCCAGCTCACCACCGCCCGGGGCCAATCAGCCCCAGCATTTT	CASSPPPGANQPQHF
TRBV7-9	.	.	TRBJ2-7	TGTGCCAGCAGCTTAGATCGAAGGGCCCCCCTATCCTACGAGCAGTACTTC	CASSLDRRAPLSYEQYF